This TCR beta chain was captured in a study of PD-1 blockade in classical Hodgkin lymphoma (dated by TCRdb to the early 2020s). As for the study more broadly: Nivolumab dosing was 3 mg/kg intravenously every 2 weeks, continuing until either disease progression or unacceptable toxicity. The study used CyTOF and TCR beta sequencing to define a peripheral blood immune signature of response to PD-1 blockade in classical Hodgkin lymphoma. Study-level results and caveats: By C4D1, a significant rise was seen in CD4+ TCR diversity but not in CD8+ TCR diversity (p=0.0027 vs p=0.16), and the rise was most apparent among complete responders (p=0.02). Lower diversity was seen in patients whose nivolumab began less than 1 year after ASCT, and these patients were left out of later analyses so that immune reconstitution would not confound the results. Newly diagnosed patients were reported to have lower baseline TCR diversity than healthy donors, and relapsed/refractory patients were reported to have lower baseline TCR diversity still. The study was limited to a single clinical trial cohort, and causes of repertoire differences, possibly disease activity or prior therapy, remained undefined. Among trial patients, those achieving complete response had baseline diversity similar to that of newly diagnosed patients, while diversity was significantly lower in partial responders and progressors.

Genomic DNA was isolated using the Qiagen DNeasy kit from unsorted PBMCs as well as from negatively selected CD4+ and CD8+ fractions. Using primers that anneal to V and J segments, immunoSEQ multiplex PCR amplified the TCR beta CDR3 regions. A synthetic immune receptor repertoire was used to minimize amplification bias, and any residual bias was removed computationally once sequencing was done. The paper's data handling went like this. Custom Python scripts were used to quantify repertoire diversity as the Shannon entropy index. Unsorted, CD4+ and CD8+ repertoires were examined separately, except in combined analyses, for which CD4+ and CD8+ sequences were merged in silico. A clone was considered expanded if an increase in frequency of at least 2-fold after treatment relative to C1D1 was found, and a pseudocount of 0.5 was applied to clones undetected at baseline. Clones with 0 or 1 copy at C1D1 were classified as singleton clones, and clones with 2 or more copies were classified as non-singleton clones. Clones expanded in unsorted samples were assigned a CD4+, CD8+ or unknown annotation through matching of protein sequences in sorted samples from the same patient. Wilcoxon tests on paired samples were used to test diversity changes from C1D1 to C4D1. TCRdb took over this immuneACCESS table, retaining in-frame rearrangements with V and J assigned. Such tables are incomplete; in checked studies, under half of the missing clones stem from an unresolved V gene, and the remainder is unexplained. Clone size and the V and J calls come from that table; the DNA yielded D and trimming. The sample data list under 130,000 clones, and roughly 90% of these were observed just once. The top ten hold around 17% of the sample.

CDR1 and CDR2 are drawn from the germline V gene: SGHRS, YFSETQ. The CDR3 covers 15 residues, taking in both the cysteine and the phenylalanine. Kept here is only the CDR3 DNA, which spans 45 bases and is read in frame from base 1. Trimming costs V 0 bases and J 0 bases, and their ends lie 7 bases apart. A single count supports this clone. What antigen it recognizes has not been identified. Within one base of it there is no much larger clone, and no base qualities were kept. The sample's time point label is to be understood as: cycle 4 day 1 (C4D1), after 5 to 7 weeks of nivolumab. Relapse after autologous stem cell transplantation had occurred in all trial patients, and cohorts A, B and C were distinguished by prior brentuximab vedotin exposure. A total of over 55 patients with relapsed/refractory classical Hodgkin lymphoma made up the trial cohort, and each patient's best overall response was complete response, partial response or progressive disease. In the multi-cohort phase II CheckMate 205 trial, trial patients received single-agent nivolumab. An independent review committee assessed best overall response using the 2007 International Working Group response criteria. Trial PBMCs were collected immediately before nivolumab initiation (C1D1) and during therapy at cycle 2 day 1 and cycle 4 day 1. After peripheral blood was drawn into 8 mL Vacutainer Cell Preparation Tubes, PBMCs were isolated by centrifugation and then cryopreserved.

Sequencing was performed on peripheral blood mononuclear cells (PBMCs), taken before the fourth cycle of nivolumab. The chain joins TRBV5-1 to TRBJ1-3; a confident D gene designation cannot be given. This TCR derives from a human donor with classical Hodgkin lymphoma. CDR3 region: CASSLAGFSGNTIYF. The bases read TGCGCCAGCAGCTTGGCCGGGTTCTCTGGAAACACCATATATTTT.